One and the same sample provided the 20 T cell receptor beta chains below, sequenced in a study of blood T cell repertoires in COVID-19. The assay was immunoSEQ multiplex PCR, and TCRdb's table has in-frame clones only and misses some. The table includes roughly 220,000 clones, around 90% detected once. The sequenced sample consisted of PBMCs or T cells enriched from blood (not recorded which). The receptors shown here come from a woman in her 30s who had recovered from COVID-19.

Only a few counts were recorded for this clone. The chain joins TRBV24-1 to TRBJ2-2, with D perhaps TRBD2 (5 bases). The CDR3 spans 15 residues. CDR1 and CDR2 (germline): KGHDR, SFDVKD. The V end was cut by 2 bases, the J end by 4 bases, with 10 bases between. The CDR3 sequence is CATSDSRRFTGELFF. The CDR3, as DNA: TGTGCCACCAGTGATTCACGGAGGTTCACCGGGGAGCTGTTTTTT.

The J gene is TRBJ1-5, the V gene TRBV19; the match to TRBD1 covers 9 bases. Germline V gene data show CDR1 as LNHDA and CDR2 as SQIVND (reference sequence). With 8 bases clipped from V and 0 bases from J, the junction kept 8 bases outside the gene matches. The CDR3 is made up of 16 amino acids. The CDR3 DNA sequence: TGTGCCAGTTCCCCACAGGGGGCGGGTAGCAATCAGCCCCAGCATTTT. It is translated as CASSPQGAGSNQPQHF.

This clone was recorded once. The V and J genes are TRBV6-5 and TRBJ1-1; D is unclear. CDR1 MNHEY and CDR2 SVGAGI come from the germline V gene. CDR3 size: 15 residues. The V and J ends lost 7 bases and 3 bases respectively, with 18 bases between them. CDR3 in DNA: TGTGCCAGCATCCCTCTCTACCGGGAACACACTGAAGCTTTCTTT. It translates to CASIPLYREHTEAFF.

CDR3 sequence (DNA): TGCGCCAGCAGCTTGGCAAACGGAGGGGTAACCTATAATTCACCCCTCCACTTT. It translates to CASSLANGGVTYNSPLHF. V gene TRBV5-1 combines with J gene TRBJ1-6, with a weak D call TRBD1 (5 bases). CDR1 and CDR2 (germline): SGHRS, YFSETQ. Trimming stripped 0 bases from V and 2 bases from J, with 15 bases between. The CDR3 has 18 amino acids.

The chain combines TRBV6-2 or TRBV6-3 with TRBJ2-4; possibly TRBD1 for D (5 bases). Germline CDR1 and CDR2: MNHEY and SVGEGT. Trimming stripped 4 bases from V and 5 bases from J, with 15 bases between. The CDR3 spans 15 residues. CDR3 in amino acids: CASSFGQGSENIQYF. The CDR3 DNA sequence: TGTGCCAGCAGTTTTGGGCAGGGATCAGAAAACATTCAGTACTTC.

The chain has TRBV3-1 (or the pseudogene TRBV3-2) and TRBJ2-3, with TRBD2 matching over 11 bases. There are 20 residues in the CDR3. Germline CDR1 is LGHDT and CDR2 is YNNKEL (reference sequence). After removal of 4 bases from V and 1 base from J, the junction contained 16 bases not matched to a gene. Here the CDR3 reads CASSRTYSGGAASGTDTQYF. CDR3 DNA sequence: TGTGCCAGCAGCCGAACTTATAGCGGGGGGGCCGCCTCGGGCACAGATACGCAGTATTTT.

V and J are TRBV7-9 and TRBJ1-2, with D possibly being TRBD1 (5 bases). The CDR3 has 15 residues. Germline V gives CDR1 SEHNR, CDR2 FQNEAQ (reference sequence). Trimming removed 4 bases from V and 8 bases from J, with 20 bases in between. CDR3 sequence (DNA): TGTGCCAGCAGCTCCCGCTCTTGGGGGGGACGGGGCTACACCTTC. Protein product: CASSSRSWGGRGYTF.

The gene calls are TRBV4-1 and TRBJ2-7; a possible D gene is TRBD1 (6 bases). The germline V gene has CDR1 MGHRA and CDR2 YSYEKL. V lost 4 bases, J lost 3 bases, and 16 bases lay in between. The CDR3 extends over 15 amino acids. Written as DNA, the CDR3 is TGCGCCAGCAGCCTAGATTTTACAGGGAACTACGAGCAGTACTTC. Translated: CASSLDFTGNYEQYF.

This clone was counted once. The chain employs TRBV7-3 and TRBJ2-1, with 7 bases fitting TRBD1. Germline CDR1 reads SGHTA; CDR2 reads FQGTGA. With 8 bases clipped from V and 8 bases from J, the junction kept 9 bases outside the gene matches. The length of the CDR3 is 13 residues. This chain's CDR3 is CASGRTGDDEQFF. CDR3 DNA: TGTGCCAGCGGACGTACAGGGGACGATGAGCAGTTCTTC.

This chain uses TRBV19 with TRBJ1-4; 8 nucleotides agree with TRBD1. This CDR3 region has 16 residues. Germline V gives CDR1 LNHDA, CDR2 SQIVND (reference sequence). Trimming at V came to 4 bases and at J to 6 bases, leaving 10 bases not matched to a gene. The CDR3 nucleotides are TGTGCCAGTAGTACATCTGGGATGACAGGGGATGAAAAACTGTTTTTT. Residues: CASSTSGMTGDEKLFF.

V usage is TRBV19 and J usage is TRBJ2-1; D gene ambiguous. The V gene's germline CDR1 is LNHDA and CDR2 SQIVND (reference sequence). The V gene lost 1 base and the J gene lost 0 bases, with 7 bases spanning the gap. This CDR3 is 15 amino acids long. The CDR3, as DNA: TGTGCCAGTAGTATAGGCACCAGCTCCTACAATGAGCAGTTCTTC. Its protein is CASSIGTSSYNEQFF.

The rearrangement joins TRBV12-5 to TRBJ1-5, with no clear D. CDR3 length: 13 amino acids. Germline V gene data show CDR1 as LGHNT and CDR2 as FRNRAP. Trimming left V 8 bases short and J 6 bases short, with 14 bases between. The DNA of the CDR3 is TGTGCTAGTAGTCCCGGGATCAGTCAGCCCCAGCATTTT. Protein sequence: CASSPGISQPQHF.

DNA for the CDR3: TGCGCCAGCAGCTTGACTAGCGGGGGGGCGGAGCAGTTCTTC. Protein: CASSLTSGGAEQFF. The chain carries TRBV5-1 and TRBJ2-1; 13 bases line up with TRBD2. V lost 1 base, J lost 10 bases, and 2 bases stayed unmatched. Germline V lookup: CDR1 SGHRS, CDR2 YFSETQ. The CDR3 covers 14 residues.

This chain uses TRBV7-2 with TRBJ1-5; D might be TRBD1 (5 bases). From germline, CDR1 is SGHTA and CDR2 FQGNSA. Trimming stripped 1 base from V and 4 bases from J, with 8 bases between. The CDR3 is 14 residues long. The CDR3 loop reads CASSLVGRNQPQHF. The CDR3 nucleotides read TGTGCCAGCAGCTTAGTGGGGCGGAATCAGCCCCAGCATTTT.

The chain carries TRBV19 and TRBJ1-4, with 7 nucleotides matching TRBD1. Germline assignment: CDR1 LNHDA and CDR2 SQIVND (reference sequence). This CDR3 has 15 amino acids. After removal of 3 bases from V and 8 bases from J, the junction contained 9 bases not matched to a gene. The DNA for the CDR3 is TGTGCCAGTAGTATGAGACAGGGCATGAAAGAAAAACTGTTTTTT. It is translated as CASSMRQGMKEKLFF.

This chain connects TRBV29-1 to TRBJ2-7, with a tentative D call TRBD1 (6 bases). The V end lost 4 bases, the J end lost 0 bases, and 13 bases lay between the germline ends. Germline V CDR1 and CDR2: SQVTM, ANQGSEA. The CDR3 length is 14 residues. As DNA, the CDR3 is TGCAGCGTTGCCAGGGGCCCGGTCTCCTACGAGCAGTACTTC. Translation gives CSVARGPVSYEQYF.

As concerns this clone: The germline gene is not matched at one end of the junction; a read error may be the cause. Other nucleotide sequences from this sample produce the same CDR3. This sequence joins TRBV29-1 and TRBJ1-2; 7 bases are shared with TRBD1. Per germline, CDR1 SQVTM and CDR2 ANQGSEA. CDR3 length equals 14 residues. The CDR3 bases are TGCAGCGTCGAAGGCAGGGGGAGGAACTATGGCTACACCTTC. Protein product: CSVEGRGRNYGYTF.

The chain couples TRBV3-1 (or the pseudogene TRBV3-2) to TRBJ1-1; D not resolved. The CDR3 sequence is 14 residues long. Trimming shortened V by 1 base and J by 6 bases, and 12 bases separated the two germline ends. Germline CDR1 reads LGHDT; CDR2 reads YNNKEL (reference sequence). The CDR3 spells CASSQVGRDSEAFF. The CDR3 DNA follows: TGTGCCAGCAGCCAAGTAGGACGGGATTCTGAAGCTTTCTTT.

This chain connects TRBV4-3 to TRBJ1-2; 8 bases map to TRBD1. The germline V gene has CDR1 LGHNA and CDR2 YSLEER. The CDR3 spans 15 residues. Germline trimming cut 3 bases from V and 3 bases from J; bases unmatched to any gene: 6. CDR3 sequence reads: CASSHRTGSHYGYTF. CDR3 nucleotide sequence: TGCGCCAGCAGCCACCGGACAGGGAGTCACTATGGCTACACCTTC.

CDR3 residues: CASSQEAAPDTQYF. In DNA, the CDR3 is TGTGCCAGCAGCCAAGAAGCCGCCCCAGATACGCAGTATTTT. The chain combines TRBV3-1 (or the pseudogene TRBV3-2) with TRBJ2-3; no clear D gene. V was trimmed by 0 bases and J by 4 bases, leaving 8 bases between them. The length of the CDR3 is 14 residues. In germline, CDR1 is LGHDT, CDR2 YNNKEL (reference sequence).